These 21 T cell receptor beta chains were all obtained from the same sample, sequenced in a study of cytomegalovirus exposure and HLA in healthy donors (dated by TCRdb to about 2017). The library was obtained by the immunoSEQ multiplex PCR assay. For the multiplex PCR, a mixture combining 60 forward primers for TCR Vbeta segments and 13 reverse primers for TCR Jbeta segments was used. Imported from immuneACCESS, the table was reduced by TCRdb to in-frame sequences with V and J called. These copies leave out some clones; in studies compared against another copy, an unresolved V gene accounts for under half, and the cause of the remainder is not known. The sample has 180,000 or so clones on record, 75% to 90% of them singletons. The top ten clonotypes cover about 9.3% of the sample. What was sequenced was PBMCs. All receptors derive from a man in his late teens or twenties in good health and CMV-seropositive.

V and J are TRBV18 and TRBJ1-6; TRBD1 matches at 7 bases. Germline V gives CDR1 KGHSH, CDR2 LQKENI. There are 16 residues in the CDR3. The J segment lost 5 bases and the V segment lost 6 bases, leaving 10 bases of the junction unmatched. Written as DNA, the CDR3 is TGTGCCAGCTCTCCTACCTCTGACAGGGATAATTCACCCCTCCACTTT. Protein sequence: CASSPTSDRDNSPLHF.

CDR3 loop: CASGLSGGIKYF. As DNA, the CDR3 is TGTGCCAGCGGACTTAGCGGGGGGATAAAGTATTTT. The chain joins TRBV27 to TRBJ2-3; 10 bases map to TRBD2. V was clipped by 8 bases and J by 13 bases; unmatched bases: 9. CDR1 and CDR2 (germline): MNHEY, SMNVEV (reference sequence). The CDR3 spans 12 residues.

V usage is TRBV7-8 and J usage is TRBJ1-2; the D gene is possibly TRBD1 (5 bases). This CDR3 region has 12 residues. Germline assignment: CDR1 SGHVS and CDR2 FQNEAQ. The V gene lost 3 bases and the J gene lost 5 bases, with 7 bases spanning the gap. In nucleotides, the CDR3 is TGTGCCAGCAGCTTTTCAGGGTATGGCTACACCTTC. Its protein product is CASSFSGYGYTF.

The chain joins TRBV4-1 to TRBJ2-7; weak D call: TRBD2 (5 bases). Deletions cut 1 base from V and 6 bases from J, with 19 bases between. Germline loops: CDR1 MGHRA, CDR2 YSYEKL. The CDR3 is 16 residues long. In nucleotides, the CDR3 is TGCGCCAGCAGCCAAGTTTTGACTAATCCTTATGGCGAGCAGTACTTC. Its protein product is CASSQVLTNPYGEQYF.

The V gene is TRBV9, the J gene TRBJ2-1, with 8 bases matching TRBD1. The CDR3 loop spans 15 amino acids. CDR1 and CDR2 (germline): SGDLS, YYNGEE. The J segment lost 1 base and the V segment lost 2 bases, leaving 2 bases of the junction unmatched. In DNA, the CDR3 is TGTGCCAGCAGCGTCACAGGGGGATCCTACAATGAGCAGTTCTTC. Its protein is CASSVTGGSYNEQFF.

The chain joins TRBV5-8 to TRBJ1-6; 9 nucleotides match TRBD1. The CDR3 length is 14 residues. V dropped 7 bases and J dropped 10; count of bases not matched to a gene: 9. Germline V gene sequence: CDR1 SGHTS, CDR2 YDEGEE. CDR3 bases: TGTGCCAGCCAAGGGACAGGGCGTCGATCACCCCTCCACTTT. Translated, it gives CASQGTGRRSPLHF.

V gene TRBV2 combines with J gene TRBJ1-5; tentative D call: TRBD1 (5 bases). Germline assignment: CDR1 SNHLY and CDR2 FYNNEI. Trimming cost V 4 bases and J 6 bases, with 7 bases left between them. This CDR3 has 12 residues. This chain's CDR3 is CASSGGGQPQHF. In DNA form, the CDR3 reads TGTGCCAGCAGTGGGGGCGGTCAGCCCCAGCATTTT.

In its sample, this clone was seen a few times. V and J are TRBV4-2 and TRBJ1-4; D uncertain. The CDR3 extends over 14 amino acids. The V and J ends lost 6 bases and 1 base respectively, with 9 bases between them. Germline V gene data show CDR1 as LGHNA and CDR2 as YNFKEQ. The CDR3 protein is CASRLQITNEKLFF. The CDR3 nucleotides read TGTGCCAGCAGGCTACAGATAACTAATGAAAAACTGTTTTTT.

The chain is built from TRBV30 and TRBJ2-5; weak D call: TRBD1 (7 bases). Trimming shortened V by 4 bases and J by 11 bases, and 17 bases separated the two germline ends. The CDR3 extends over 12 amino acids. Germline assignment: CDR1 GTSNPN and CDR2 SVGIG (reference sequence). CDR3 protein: CAWTQGGREQYF. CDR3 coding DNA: TGTGCCTGGACTCAGGGGGGAAGGGAGCAGTACTTC.

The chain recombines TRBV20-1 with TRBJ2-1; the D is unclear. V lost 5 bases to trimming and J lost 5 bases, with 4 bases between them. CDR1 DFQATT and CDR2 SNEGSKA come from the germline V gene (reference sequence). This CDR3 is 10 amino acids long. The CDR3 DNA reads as TGCAGTGCTCAGGACAATGAGCAGTTCTTC. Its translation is CSAQDNEQFF.

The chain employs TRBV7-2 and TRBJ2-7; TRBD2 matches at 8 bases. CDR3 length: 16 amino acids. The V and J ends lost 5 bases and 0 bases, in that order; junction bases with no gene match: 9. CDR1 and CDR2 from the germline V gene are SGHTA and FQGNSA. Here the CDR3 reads CASSRGLAGLSYEQYF. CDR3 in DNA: TGTGCCAGCAGCCGGGGCCTAGCGGGTCTCTCCTACGAGCAGTACTTC.

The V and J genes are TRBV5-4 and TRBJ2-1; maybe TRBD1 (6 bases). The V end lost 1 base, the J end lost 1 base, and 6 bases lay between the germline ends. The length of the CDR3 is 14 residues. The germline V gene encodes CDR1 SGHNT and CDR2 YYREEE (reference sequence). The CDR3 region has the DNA TGTGCCAGCAGCTTGAGGGGGTCCTACAATGAGCAGTTCTTC. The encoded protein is CASSLRGSYNEQFF.

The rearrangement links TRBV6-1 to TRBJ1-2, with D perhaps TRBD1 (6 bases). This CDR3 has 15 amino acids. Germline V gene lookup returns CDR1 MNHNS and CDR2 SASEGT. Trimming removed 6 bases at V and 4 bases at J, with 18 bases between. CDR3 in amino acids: CASSPITGHLYGYTF. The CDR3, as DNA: TGTGCCAGCAGCCCAATTACGGGACATCTCTATGGCTACACCTTC.

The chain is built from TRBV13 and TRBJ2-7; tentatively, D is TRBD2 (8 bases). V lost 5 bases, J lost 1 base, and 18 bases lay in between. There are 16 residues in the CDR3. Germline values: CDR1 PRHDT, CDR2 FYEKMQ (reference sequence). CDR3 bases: TGTGCCAGCAGCGGCCGGGGGGGGACAGAGTCCTACGAGCAGTACTTC. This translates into CASSGRGGTESYEQYF.

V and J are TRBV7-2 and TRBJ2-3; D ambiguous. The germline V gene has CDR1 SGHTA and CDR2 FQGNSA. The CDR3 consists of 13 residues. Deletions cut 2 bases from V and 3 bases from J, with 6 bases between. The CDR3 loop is CASSLPLTDTQYF. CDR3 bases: TGTGCCAGCAGCTTACCTTTAACAGATACGCAGTATTTT.

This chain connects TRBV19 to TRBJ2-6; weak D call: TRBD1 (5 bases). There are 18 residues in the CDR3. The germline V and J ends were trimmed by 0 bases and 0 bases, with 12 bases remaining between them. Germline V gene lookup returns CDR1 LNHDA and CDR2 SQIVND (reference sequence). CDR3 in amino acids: CASSIDQTVLSGANVLTF. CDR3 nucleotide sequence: TGTGCCAGTAGTATAGATCAGACAGTCCTCTCTGGGGCCAACGTCCTGACTTTC.

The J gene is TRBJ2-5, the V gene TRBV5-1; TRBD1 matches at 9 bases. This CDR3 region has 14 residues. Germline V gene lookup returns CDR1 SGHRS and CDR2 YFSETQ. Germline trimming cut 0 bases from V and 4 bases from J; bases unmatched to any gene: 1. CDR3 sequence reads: CASSLEGQGETQYF. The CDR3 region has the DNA TGCGCCAGCAGCTTGGAGGGACAGGGAGAGACCCAGTACTTC.

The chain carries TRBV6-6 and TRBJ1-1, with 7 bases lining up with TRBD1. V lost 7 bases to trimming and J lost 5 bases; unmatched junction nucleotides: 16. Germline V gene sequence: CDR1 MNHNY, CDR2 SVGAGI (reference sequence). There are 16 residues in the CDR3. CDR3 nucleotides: TGTGCCAGCACCAAGAGACAGGGAGAAATATGGACTGAAGCTTTCTTT. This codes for CASTKRQGEIWTEAFF.

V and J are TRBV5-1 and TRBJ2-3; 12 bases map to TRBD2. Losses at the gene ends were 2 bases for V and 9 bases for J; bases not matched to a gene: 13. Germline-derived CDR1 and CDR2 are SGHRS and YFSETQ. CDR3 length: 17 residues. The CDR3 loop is CASSFAPSGGEERTQYF. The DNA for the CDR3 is TGCGCCAGCAGCTTTGCTCCTAGCGGGGGGGAGGAGCGCACGCAGTATTTT. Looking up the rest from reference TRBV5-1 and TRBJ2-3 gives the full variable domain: KAGVTQTPRYLIKTRGQQVTLSCSPISGHRSVSWYQQTPGQGLQFLFEYFSETQRNKGNFPGRFSGRQFSNSRSEMNVSTLELGDSALYLCASSFAPSGGEERTQYFGPGTRLTVL.

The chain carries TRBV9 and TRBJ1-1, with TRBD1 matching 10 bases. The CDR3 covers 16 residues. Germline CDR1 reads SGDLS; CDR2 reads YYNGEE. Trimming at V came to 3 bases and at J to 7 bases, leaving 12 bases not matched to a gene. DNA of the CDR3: TGTGCCAGCAGCGGACTTTCTGGGACAGGGGCGGGTGAAGCTTTCTTT. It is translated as CASSGLSGTGAGEAFF.

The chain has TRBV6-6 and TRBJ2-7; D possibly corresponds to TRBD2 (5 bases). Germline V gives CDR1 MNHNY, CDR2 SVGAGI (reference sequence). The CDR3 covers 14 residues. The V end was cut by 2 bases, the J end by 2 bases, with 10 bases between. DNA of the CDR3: TGTGCCAGCAGTTACGGAGGTAAAGCCTACGAGCAGTACTTC. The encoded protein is CASSYGGKAYEQYF.